This TCR beta chain was identified during a study of cytomegalovirus exposure and HLA in healthy donors. Trimming cost V 0 bases and J 0 bases, with 15 bases left between them. From germline, CDR1 is SGHRS and CDR2 YFSETQ. The CDR3 totals 17 residues. A word on this clone: The antigen is not known.

The PCR contained 60 Vbeta and 13 Jbeta primers. Assay used: immunoSEQ multiplex PCR; TCRdb lists only in-frame clones, some missing. The sample carries 110,000 to 150,000 clones, 65% to 80% recorded once. Whole-study results and caveats: Using a false discovery rate of 0.05, a later analysis showed that some 16,000 TCR beta sequences were associated with HLA alleles. Rare TCR sequences dominated, though some public TCRs recurred in many donors. Three CMV-associated chains were confirmed in vitro to be specific for CMV antigens.

The rearrangement joins TRBV5-1 to TRBJ1-1, with D unclear. The source material was PBMCs. The clonotype was recovered from a woman aged 50 to 60 in good health and CMV-seropositive. CDR3 protein: CASSLALAGGLNTEAFF. DNA for the CDR3: TGCGCCAGCAGCTTGGCCTTGGCGGGAGGCTTGAACACTGAAGCTTTCTTT.